One sample yielded the 24 T cell receptor beta chains listed below, sequenced in a study of T cell changes during pregnancy in multiple sclerosis. Sequencing was performed with immunoSEQ multiplex PCR; in TCRdb, only in-frame clones are kept and a portion is missing. The sample includes about 40,000 clones, 90% to 95% of them seen just once. This specimen consisted of CD4+ T cells from peripheral blood mononuclear cells, obtained in the third trimester of pregnancy. These receptor sequences come from a female donor with multiple sclerosis, enrolled in a pregnancy study.

The rearrangement uses TRBV28 and TRBJ2-3, with 8 bases matching TRBD2. With V trimmed by 1 base and J by 2 bases, 5 bases remained unmatched. From germline, CDR1 is MDHEN and CDR2 SYDVKM. This CDR3 has 16 amino acids. CDR3 nucleotide sequence: TGTGCCAGCAGTTTATATAGCGGACTAGCCACAGATACGCAGTATTTT. Translated, it gives CASSLYSGLATDTQYF.

The chain recombines TRBV29-1 with TRBJ2-7; 7 bases are a match to TRBD1. The CDR3 consists of 12 residues. Germline-derived CDR1 and CDR2 are SQVTM and ANQGSEA. V lost 6 bases to trimming and J lost 3 bases; unmatched junction nucleotides: 5. The CDR3 coding sequence is TGCAGCGTCGGACAGGCGGACTACGAGCAGTACTTC. Amino acids: CSVGQADYEQYF.

This chain links TRBV11-2 with TRBJ1-6, with 11 positions matching TRBD1. The junction had 4 bases not matched to a gene; V was cut back by 5 bases and J by 10 bases. The CDR3 runs 14 residues. Germline loops: CDR1 SGHAT, CDR2 FQNNGV. CDR3 in DNA: TGTGCCAGCAGCCCTGGACAGGGGGCCTCACCCCTCCACTTT. Translation: CASSPGQGASPLHF.

The chain combines TRBV13 with TRBJ2-3; 11 nucleotides align to TRBD2. The germline V gene encodes CDR1 PRHDT and CDR2 FYEKMQ (reference sequence). The CDR3 totals 16 residues. The J segment lost 7 bases and the V segment lost 5 bases, leaving 11 bases of the junction unmatched. The CDR3 sequence is CASSRTLAGGPNTQYF. The CDR3 bases are TGTGCCAGCAGCAGGACCTTAGCGGGAGGGCCGAATACGCAGTATTTT.

The V and J genes are TRBV27 and TRBJ2-7; 8 bases fit TRBD2. CDR3 length equals 15 residues. Germline-derived CDR1 and CDR2 are MNHEY and SMNVEV (reference sequence). The V segment lost 2 bases and the J segment 3 bases; nucleotides outside the gene matches: 6. In DNA form, the CDR3 reads TGTGCCAGCAGTTTAGGGACTAGTGAAGGCTACGAGCAGTACTTC. Protein product: CASSLGTSEGYEQYF.

The chain links TRBV6-5 to TRBJ2-7; 10 bases are shared with TRBD1. J was trimmed by 3 bases and V by 2 bases; bases with no gene match: 4. Germline CDR1 reads MNHEY; CDR2 reads SVGAGI. The CDR3 runs 15 residues. The CDR3 here is CASSYRDRGGYEQYF. The CDR3 nucleotides are TGTGCCAGCAGTTACCGGGACAGGGGTGGCTACGAGCAGTACTTC.

Only one count was recorded for this clone. V usage is TRBV7-2 and J usage is TRBJ2-7, with unresolved D. This CDR3 is built from 11 residues. Deletions cut 5 bases from V and 6 bases from J, with 8 bases between. CDR1 is SGHTA, CDR2 FQGNSA, per germline. This CDR3 reads CASSLDTEQYF. For the CDR3, the DNA is TGTGCCAGCAGCCTTGACACCGAGCAGTACTTC.

The genes are TRBV9 and TRBJ2-7; D is unclear. Germline V CDR1 and CDR2: SGDLS, YYNGEE. The CDR3 consists of 13 residues. V lost 3 bases to trimming and J lost 0 bases, with 7 bases between them. CDR3 nucleotide sequence: TGTGCCAGCAGCGAACAACGCTCCTACGAGCAGTACTTC. Its protein product is CASSEQRSYEQYF.

This chain links TRBV2 with TRBJ2-7, with D tentatively TRBD2 (5 bases). Germline loops: CDR1 SNHLY, CDR2 FYNNEI. Deletions cut 3 bases from V and 6 bases from J, with 9 bases between. The length of the CDR3 is 12 residues. This chain's CDR3 is CASSEPGLEQYF. The DNA for the CDR3 is TGTGCCAGCAGTGAGCCAGGACTCGAGCAGTACTTC.

The chain combines TRBV6-5 with TRBJ1-4; D not resolved. This CDR3 has 15 amino acids. V dropped 6 bases and J dropped 0 bases, with 11 bases sitting between them. CDR1 is MNHEY and CDR2 is SVGAGI in the germline V gene. The CDR3 DNA reads TGTGCCAGCAGGACCGGTCAGGCAACTAATGAAAAACTGTTTTTT. Its protein is CASRTGQATNEKLFF.

The sample holds one count of this clone. The chain couples TRBV19 to TRBJ2-3, with 9 bases matching TRBD2. The CDR3 totals 15 residues. J was trimmed by 4 bases and V by 6 bases; bases with no gene match: 8. Germline CDR1 and CDR2: LNHDA and SQIVND (reference sequence). The CDR3 coding sequence is TGTGCCAGTAGAGGCTGGGCGGGGGGGTCAGATACGCAGTATTTT. Translating gives CASRGWAGGSDTQYF.

The V call is TRBV28, the J call TRBJ2-1; maybe TRBD1 (5 bases). The CDR3 contains 13 residues. V dropped 4 bases and J dropped 6 bases, with 10 bases sitting between them. Germline lookup yields CDR1 MDHEN and CDR2 SYDVKM. CDR3 sequence (DNA): TGTGCCAGCAGTTCCGGACAATTCAATGAGCAGTTCTTC. Protein product: CASSSGQFNEQFF.

The rearrangement uses TRBV28 and TRBJ2-1; tentative D call: TRBD1 (6 bases). CDR1 and CDR2 from the germline V gene are MDHEN and SYDVKM. The V end lost 10 bases, the J end lost 7 bases, and 20 bases lay between the germline ends. This CDR3 spans 14 amino acids. CDR3 in amino acids: CAITRGLLTNEQFF. CDR3 bases: TGTGCCATCACCAGGGGTTTGCTTACGAATGAGCAGTTCTTC.

The chain is built from TRBV18 and TRBJ2-2; the match to TRBD1 covers 10 bases. CDR1 and CDR2 (germline): KGHSH, LQKENI. This CDR3 has 18 amino acids. J gave up 6 bases and V 2 bases, and 12 bases lay outside the gene matches. CDR3 residues: CASSPKPPVGQGAGELFF. The CDR3 nucleotides read TGTGCCAGCTCACCAAAGCCCCCGGTCGGACAGGGGGCCGGGGAGCTGTTTTTT.

The chain joins TRBV6-4 to TRBJ2-3; 7 bases are a match to TRBD1. Trimming at V came to 2 bases and at J to 2 bases, leaving 4 bases not matched to a gene. CDR1 is MRHNA and CDR2 is SNTAGT in the germline V gene. CDR3 length equals 15 residues. The CDR3 DNA reads TGTGCCAGCAGTGACAGGGACAGCCCCACAGATACGCAGTATTTT. It encodes CASSDRDSPTDTQYF.

The chain links TRBV28 to TRBJ1-1, with unresolved D. The CDR3 totals 13 residues. V lost 6 bases and J 3 bases, leaving 11 bases between the germline ends. Germline V gene lookup returns CDR1 MDHEN and CDR2 SYDVKM. The CDR3 protein is CASRGSADTEAFF. CDR3 sequence (DNA): TGTGCCAGCAGAGGCAGTGCGGACACTGAAGCTTTCTTT.

The CDR3, as DNA: TGTGCCAGCAGTTATAGGGGGCAAAATGATTACAATGAGCAGTTCTTC. Protein product: CASSYRGQNDYNEQFF. The chain couples TRBV27 to TRBJ2-1, with 7 bases fitting TRBD1. Looked up from germline, CDR1 is MNHEY and CDR2 is SMNVEV (reference sequence). This CDR3 spans 16 amino acids. J lost 4 bases, V lost 4 bases, and 10 bases had no gene match.

The chain joins TRBV19 to TRBJ1-5, with D unresolved. Germline loops: CDR1 LNHDA, CDR2 SQIVND (reference sequence). The CDR3 covers 14 residues. Trimming shortened V by 2 bases and J by 7 bases, and 12 bases separated the two germline ends. DNA for the CDR3: TGTGCCAGTAGTATAACGGGAGAACGGCAGCCCCAGCATTTT. Translating it yields CASSITGERQPQHF.

This chain joins TRBV5-4 and TRBJ1-2; the D gene is possibly TRBD1 (5 bases). The CDR3 is 18 residues long. Germline loops: CDR1 SGHNT, CDR2 YYREEE (reference sequence). Trimming shortened V by 0 bases and J by 8 bases, and 26 bases separated the two germline ends. The CDR3 loop reads CASSLEIPSPAQPGGYTF. The CDR3 DNA sequence: TGTGCCAGCAGCTTGGAGATACCGTCGCCCGCTCAACCAGGGGGCTACACCTTC.

The chain recombines TRBV5-1 with TRBJ2-5; TRBD2 is a possible D gene (7 bases). Trimming shortened V by 2 bases and J by 2 bases, and 13 bases separated the two germline ends. From germline, CDR1 is SGHRS and CDR2 YFSETQ. The CDR3 totals 15 residues. Here the CDR3 reads CASSFRGGEQETQYF. The CDR3 DNA is TGCGCCAGCAGCTTCAGGGGAGGGGAACAAGAGACCCAGTACTTC.

The chain has TRBV5-1 and TRBJ2-7; TRBD2 aligns across 9 bases. This CDR3 has 14 residues. Germline V gene sequence: CDR1 SGHRS, CDR2 YFSETQ. Unmatched junction bases numbered 3, after V lost 4 bases and J lost 1 base. The CDR3 spells CASSETSGSYEQYF. The CDR3 nucleotides read TGCGCCAGCAGCGAGACTAGCGGTTCCTACGAGCAGTACTTC.

This clone was observed once. The V call is TRBV19, the J call TRBJ1-2, with D possibly matching TRBD1 (5 bases). The CDR3 sequence is 15 residues long. Germline loops: CDR1 LNHDA, CDR2 SQIVND (reference sequence). V lost 10 bases and J 5 bases, leaving 23 bases between the germline ends. The DNA for the CDR3 is TGTGCCACCCGGAGCTCGCGTGCAGGGCCTTATGGCTACACCTTC. Translation: CATRSSRAGPYGYTF.

The genes are TRBV2 and TRBJ2-1; 7 nucleotides line up with TRBD1. The V and J ends lost 8 bases and 4 bases, in that order; junction bases with no gene match: 5. Germline V gene lookup returns CDR1 SNHLY and CDR2 FYNNEI. CDR3 size: 13 residues. The CDR3 nucleotides read TGTGCCAGCGGACAGGTTCGTTACAATGAGCAGTTCTTC. Translating gives CASGQVRYNEQFF.

The chain employs TRBV25-1 and TRBJ2-7; 8 bases map to TRBD1. The CDR3 contains 13 residues. V lost 4 bases to trimming and J lost 2 bases; unmatched junction nucleotides: 1. Per the germline V gene, CDR1 is MGHDK and CDR2 is SYGVNS. DNA of the CDR3: TGTGCCAGCAGTGCGGACAGGGCCTACGAGCAGTACTTC. It codes for CASSADRAYEQYF.